Following are 9 T cell receptor beta chains from one sample sequenced in a study of T cell responses to AZD1222 COVID-19 vaccine. Generated by immunoSEQ multiplex PCR, the TCRdb table keeps only in-frame clones and is missing some. The sample has roughly 120,000 clones; roughly 90% are singletons. Specimen: peripheral blood, collected on day 0 of AZD1222 vaccination. Source of these receptors: an adult in good health.

The rearrangement links TRBV18 to TRBJ2-5; D gene unclear. Between the trimmed V and J ends, which lost 2 bases and 4 bases, there was a span of 8 bases. Per germline, CDR1 KGHSH and CDR2 LQKENI. There are 13 residues in the CDR3. CDR3 sequence: CASSPALGETQYF. CDR3 sequence (DNA): TGTGCCAGCTCACCAGCCTTAGGAGAGACCCAGTACTTC. Full variable domain (remainder filled in from reference TRBV18 and TRBJ2-5): NAGVMQNPRHLVRRRGQEARLRCSPMKGHSHVYWYRQLPEEGLKFMVYLQKENIIDESGMPKERFSAEFPKEGPSILRIQQVVRGDSAAYFCASSPALGETQYFGPGTRLLVL.

This chain's CDR3 is CASSRVGTGWQPQHF. The DNA for the CDR3 is TGTGCCAGTAGTAGGGTGGGTACAGGGTGGCAGCCCCAGCATTTT. V usage is TRBV19 and J usage is TRBJ1-5; D might be TRBD1 (6 bases). Trimming removed 4 bases at V and 7 bases at J, with 17 bases between. Germline CDR1 reads LNHDA; CDR2 reads SQIVND (reference sequence). This CDR3 has 15 amino acids.

V is TRBV14 and J is TRBJ2-2; 14 positions agree with TRBD2. The CDR3 is 16 amino acids. The V segment lost 4 bases and the J segment 6 bases; nucleotides outside the gene matches: 4. Germline CDR1 and CDR2: SGHDN and FVKESK. Here the CDR3 DNA reads TGTGCCAGCAGCCTTCGGACTAGCGGGGGGTCCGGGGAGCTGTTTTTT. Its protein is CASSLRTSGGSGELFF. Combining the CDR3 with reference TRBV14 and TRBJ2-2 gives the whole variable domain EAGVTQFPSHSVIEKGQTVTLRCDPISGHDNLYWYRRVMGKEIKFLLHFVKESKQDESGMPNNRFLAERTGGTYSTLKVQPAELEDSGVYFCASSLRTSGGSGELFFGEGSRLTVL.

The CDR3 sequence is CASRNSGANVLTF. DNA of the CDR3: TGTGCCAGTAGGAACTCTGGGGCCAACGTCCTGACTTTC. This chain connects TRBV19 to TRBJ2-6; the D is unclear. Germline V gives CDR1 LNHDA, CDR2 SQIVND (reference sequence). Trimming pared 6 bases from V and 0 bases from J, leaving 3 bases between. This CDR3 has 13 amino acids.

This chain uses TRBV7-3 with TRBJ2-2, with TRBD1 as a possible D gene (7 bases). V lost 5 bases, J lost 3 bases, and 10 bases lay in between. The CDR3 spans 14 residues. In germline, CDR1 is SGHTA, CDR2 FQGTGA. The CDR3 here is CASSPRGDTGELFF. The CDR3, as DNA: TGTGCCAGCAGCCCCAGGGGGGACACCGGGGAGCTGTTTTTT.

The chain uses TRBV3-1 (or the pseudogene TRBV3-2) and TRBJ1-2; tentative D call: TRBD1 (6 bases). The CDR3 length is 16 residues. Trimming pared 4 bases from V and 4 bases from J, leaving 19 bases between. CDR1 is LGHDT, CDR2 YNNKEL, per germline (reference sequence). The CDR3 sequence: CASSPRTPDRPYGYTF. The CDR3 DNA reads TGTGCCAGCAGCCCTCGTACGCCTGACAGGCCCTATGGCTACACCTTC.

The rearrangement uses TRBV6-5 and TRBJ2-7; TRBD1 agrees at 10 bases. V dropped 6 bases and J dropped 4; count of bases not matched to a gene: 6. The CDR3 consists of 14 residues. The V gene's germline CDR1 is MNHEY and CDR2 SVGAGI. The CDR3 DNA is TGTGCCAGCAGATCCGGGACAGGGGTTTACGAGCAGTACTTC. It translates to CASRSGTGVYEQYF.

The chain links TRBV5-5 to TRBJ1-3; D unclear. Trimming pared 6 bases from V and 0 bases from J, leaving 13 bases between. The germline V gene encodes CDR1 SGHKS and CDR2 YYEKEE (reference sequence). CDR3 size: 15 residues. In DNA, the CDR3 is TGTGCCAGCACCCTAGACCGGAGCTCTGGAAACACCATATATTTT. It codes for CASTLDRSSGNTIYF.

The CDR3 coding sequence is TGCGCCAGCAGCTCGTCAGGGGGCAAGAACACTGAAGCTTTCTTT. Residues: CASSSSGGKNTEAFF. The chain has TRBV5-1 and TRBJ1-1, with 8 bases lining up with TRBD1. This CDR3 has 15 amino acids. V was pared by 3 bases and J by 1 base, with 5 bases of the junction left unmatched. Germline-derived CDR1 and CDR2 are SGHRS and YFSETQ.